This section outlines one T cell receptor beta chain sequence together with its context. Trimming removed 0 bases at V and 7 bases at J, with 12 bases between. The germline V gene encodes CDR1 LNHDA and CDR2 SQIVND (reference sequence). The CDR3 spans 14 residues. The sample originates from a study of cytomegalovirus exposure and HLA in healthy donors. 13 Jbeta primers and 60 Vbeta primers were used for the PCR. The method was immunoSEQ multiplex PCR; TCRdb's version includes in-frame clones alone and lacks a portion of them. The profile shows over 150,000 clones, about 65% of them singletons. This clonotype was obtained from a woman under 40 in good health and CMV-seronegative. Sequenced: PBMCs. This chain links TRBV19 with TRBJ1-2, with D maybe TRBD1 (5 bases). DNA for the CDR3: TGTGCCAGTAGTATAGATGTCCAGGGCGGTGGCTACACCTTC. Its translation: CASSIDVQGGGYTF. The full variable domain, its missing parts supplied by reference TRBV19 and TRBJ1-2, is DGGITQSPKYLFRKEGQNVTLSCEQNLNHDAMYWYRQDPGQGLRLIYYSQIVNDFQKGDIAEGYSVSREKKESFPLTVTSAQKNPTAFYLCASSIDVQGGGYTFGSGTRLTVV.